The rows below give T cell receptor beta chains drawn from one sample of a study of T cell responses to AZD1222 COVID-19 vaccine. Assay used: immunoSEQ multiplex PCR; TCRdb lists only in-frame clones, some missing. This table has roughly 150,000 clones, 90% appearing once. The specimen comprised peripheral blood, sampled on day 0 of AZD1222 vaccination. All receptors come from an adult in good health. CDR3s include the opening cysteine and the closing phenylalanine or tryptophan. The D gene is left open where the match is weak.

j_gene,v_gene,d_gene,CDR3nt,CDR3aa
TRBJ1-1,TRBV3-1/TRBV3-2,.,TGTGCCAGCAGCCAAGTGGGTTCGGGGGACACTGAAGCTTTCTTT,CASSQVGSGDTEAFF
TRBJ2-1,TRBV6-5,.,TGTGCCAGCAGTCTACGGAGACCCTACAATGAGCAGTTCTTC,CASSLRRPYNEQFF
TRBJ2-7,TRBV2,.,TGTGCCAGCAGTGCAGGGGCCGGCGAGCAGTACTTC,CASSAGAGEQYF
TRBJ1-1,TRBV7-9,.,TGTGCCAGCAGCAGACCCGGGCCGAGGTTATCTGAAGCTTTCTTT,CASSRPGPRLSEAFF
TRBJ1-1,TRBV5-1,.,TGCGCCAGCAGCACGCAGGGACATCCGAACACTGAAGCTTTCTTT,CASSTQGHPNTEAFF
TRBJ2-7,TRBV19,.,TGTGCCAGTAGTATTTGGGGGAGCTCCTACGAGCAGTACTTC,CASSIWGSSYEQYF
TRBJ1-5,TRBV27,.,TGTGCCAGCAGTTCAGGGACAAGCAATCAGCCCCAGCATTTT,CASSSGTSNQPQHF
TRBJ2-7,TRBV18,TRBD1,TGTGCCAGCTCCCCCGGGACAGAGACCGAGCAGTACTTC,CASSPGTETEQYF
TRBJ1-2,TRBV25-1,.,TGTGCCAGCAGCGACGGGGCTTCTGGCTATGGCTACACCTTC,CASSDGASGYGYTF
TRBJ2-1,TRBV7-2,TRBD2,TGTGCCAGTAGCTGGGGACTAGCGGGAGGTTTTTGGAATGAGCAGTTCTTC,CASSWGLAGGFWNEQFF
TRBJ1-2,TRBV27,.,TGTGCCAGCAGCACAGGGATTAACTATGGCTACACCTTC,CASSTGINYGYTF